The entry that follows covers one T cell receptor beta chain sequence. This clonotype came up a few times. Its antigen is currently not known. Nothing much larger sits one base from this clone, and base qualities are not available. To prepare the library, RT-PCR was applied. Sequencing relied on an Illumina HiSeq 2500. TCRdb trimmed public reads at Q25 via fastp, called clones via MiXCR and kept in-frame beta chains. Here each entry gathers all rows of one CDR3 protein and keeps the most common genes and DNA. Recorded for this sample are about 170,000 distinct CDR3 sequences; approximately 12% of them occurred a single time. The top ten clonotypes cover 25% to 35% of the sample. This sample was taken from a study of response to subunit inactivated influenza vaccine listed by TCRdb under 2018. Some background on the complete study: To follow how T cells responded to a trivalent subunit inactivated influenza vaccine, the researchers relied on deep quantitative profiling of the T cell receptor repertoire. Here is what the overall study found, with its caveats: According to the authors, only a limited number of new T cells may be recruited by each seasonal influenza vaccination.

These same data were also listed under a study on T cells expressing NK-cell markers. As that second paper reports: 5'RACE template switching, by which a universal primer site and unique molecular identifiers were added, was used to make TCR beta cDNA libraries. In sorted CD3+CD56+NKG2C+, CD3+CD56+NKG2C- and CD3+CD56-NKG2C+ T-cell subsets from several donors, TCR beta-chain repertoires were profiled. Most of the eight sequenced donors were HCMV-seropositive and one was HCMV-seronegative. In several experiments an anti-gammadeltaTCR antibody was added to restrict sorting to alphabetaTCR-expressing T cells. In over five donors, the dominant CD3+CD56+NKG2C+ clonotypes were among the top 10 CD8+ clonotypes and accounted for about 1.0-7.0% of CD8+ T cells. Those dominant clonotypes were again the most abundant among CD3+CD56-NKG2C+ cells in several donors, at about 25-65%. Whether the expanded NKG2C-expressing T cell clones were specific for HCMV antigens remained unclear. The eight sequenced donors were randomly selected healthy volunteers, three men and five women. A commercial ELISA kit detecting HCMV-specific IgG in serum was used to determine HCMV serostatus. Ficoll density gradient centrifugation was used to isolate peripheral blood mononuclear cells from blood. CD4+ and CD8+ T cells were isolated from PBMC by magnetic immunoseparation with Miltenyi isolation kits. cDNA synthesis was primed from the TCR beta constant segment and was followed by two successive PCR amplification steps. Libraries were sequenced as 2 x 150 bp reads on Illumina HiSeq 2000/2500, MiSeq or NextSeq. MIGEC handled demultiplexing of the reads and grouping by UMI, while MiTCR was used to assemble and quantify clonotypes. Only TCR cDNA sequences supported by at least two reads were kept to exclude erroneous sequences. Downstream repertoire analysis used the tcR package, and clonotypes were matched across fractions by CDR3 nucleotide sequence plus V segment. VDJmatch was used to annotate antigen specificity against VDJdb, with one amino acid substitution in CDR3 allowed.

This clonotype was obtained from a man in his fifties or sixties who received an inactivated influenza vaccine. Donor details come from another sample of the same person, matched by shared clones. The input for sequencing was CD8+ T cells sorted from PBMCs, taken 11 to 12 days after vaccination.

The DNA reads TGTGCCAGCAGCAAAGTGGACGGGCTGGGACTAGCGGGGACAAACGGGACCCAGTACTTC. Its protein reads: CASSKVDGLGLAGTNGTQYF. The chain links TRBV21-1 with TRBJ2-5; the table's D call of TRBD2 was not tested on the DNA. TRBV21-1 is a documented pseudogene. The CDR3 measures 20 amino acids from cysteine to phenylalanine. The sequence is cut down to CDR3 DNA, 60 bases in frame from base 1.